The next 21 T cell receptor beta chains were all read from a single sample in a study of cytomegalovirus exposure and HLA in healthy donors. The PCR used 60 Vbeta and 13 Jbeta primers. Produced via immunoSEQ multiplex PCR; TCRdb's table is partial and in-frame only. The sample lists 140,000 to 150,000 clones; just over 65% were seen once. Material: PBMCs. The receptors were gathered from a woman in her sixties or seventies in good health and CMV-seronegative.

J is TRBJ1-5 and V is TRBV29-1, with D possibly matching TRBD1 (5 bases). With 2 bases removed from V and 12 bases from J, the gap between germline ends came to 14 bases. This CDR3 region has 12 residues. Per the germline V gene, CDR1 is SQVTM and CDR2 is ANQGSEA. Written as DNA, the CDR3 is TGCAGCGTTGAATTAGGGTCAGGGAACCAGCATTTT. Translated, it gives CSVELGSGNQHF.

This clone was observed a handful of times. The chain recombines TRBV28 with TRBJ1-2; no clear D. The V end lost 3 bases, the J end lost 2 bases, and 10 bases lay between the germline ends. This CDR3 contains 14 residues. The germline gives CDR1 MDHEN, CDR2 SYDVKM. In nucleotides, the CDR3 is TGTGCCAGCAGTTTTGTTTGGAGAAACTATGGCTACACCTTC. Protein product: CASSFVWRNYGYTF.

Comments on this clone: This sample also contains other DNA sequences that code for the same CDR3. The chain joins TRBV5-1 to TRBJ2-7; TRBD1 might be the D (6 bases). V shed 4 bases and J shed 5 bases, with 10 bases lying between them. This CDR3 spans 12 amino acids. Per the germline V gene, CDR1 is SGHRS and CDR2 is YFSETQ. Here the CDR3 reads CASSPPGDEQYF. In nucleotides, the CDR3 is TGCGCCAGCAGCCCCCCAGGGGACGAGCAGTACTTC.

This clone was found a few times. The chain uses TRBV2 and TRBJ1-6, with a tentative D call TRBD1 (6 bases). Looked up from germline, CDR1 is SNHLY and CDR2 is FYNNEI. This CDR3 spans 13 amino acids. V dropped 7 bases and J dropped 7 bases, with 11 bases sitting between them. Here the CDR3 reads CASKGTQNSPLHF. The CDR3 bases are TGTGCCAGCAAGGGGACACAAAATTCACCCCTCCACTTT.

The rearrangement joins TRBV6-1 to TRBJ2-5, with D tentatively TRBD2 (5 bases). Trimming took 6 bases from V and 1 from J, leaving 12 bases between them. Per germline, CDR1 MNHNS and CDR2 SASEGT. The CDR3 has 14 residues. The CDR3 nucleotides are TGTGCCAGCAGCTTGGACTCGATCCAAGAGACCCAGTACTTC. As protein: CASSLDSIQETQYF.

This clone was recorded a few times. J is TRBJ1-5 and V is TRBV6-1; D gene unclear. This CDR3 has 13 residues. The germline V and J ends were trimmed by 3 bases and 7 bases, with 10 bases remaining between them. Germline V gives CDR1 MNHNS, CDR2 SASEGT. CDR3 bases: TGTGCCAGCAGTGAGGGCCTTCGGCAGCCCCAGCATTTT. Protein sequence: CASSEGLRQPQHF.

The chain is built from TRBV27 and TRBJ1-2; 7 nucleotides agree with TRBD1. Per germline, CDR1 MNHEY and CDR2 SMNVEV (reference sequence). CDR3 size: 16 residues. J gave up 5 bases and V 3 bases, and 12 bases lay outside the gene matches. The CDR3 region is CASSFQRQGQNYGYTF. The CDR3 region has the DNA TGTGCCAGCAGTTTCCAACGACAGGGACAGAATTATGGCTACACCTTC.

This clone was counted only a few times. This chain links TRBV12-5 with TRBJ2-3, with D perhaps matching TRBD1 (5 bases). CDR3 size: 14 residues. Germline values: CDR1 LGHNT, CDR2 FRNRAP. Trimming shortened V by 3 bases and J by 0 bases, and 7 bases separated the two germline ends. This chain's CDR3 is CASGLGVSTDTQYF. CDR3 in DNA: TGTGCTAGTGGTTTAGGGGTTAGCACAGATACGCAGTATTTT.

The V gene is TRBV5-6, the J gene TRBJ2-2; 9 positions agree with TRBD1. The CDR3 has 15 amino acids. V gave up 2 bases and J gave up 6 bases; unmatched junction bases: 5. Looked up from germline, CDR1 is SGHDT and CDR2 is YYEEEE. The CDR3 DNA is TGTGCCAGCAGCTTACAGGGGGCGCGGGCCGGGGAGCTGTTTTTT. This gives the protein CASSLQGARAGELFF.

This chain links TRBV7-9 with TRBJ2-1; 11 bases agree with TRBD2. This CDR3 region has 18 residues. J lost 2 bases, V lost 4 bases, and 10 bases had no gene match. The germline V gene has CDR1 SEHNR and CDR2 FQNEAQ (reference sequence). CDR3: CASSSPGLAVGAYNEQFF. In DNA, the CDR3 is TGTGCCAGCAGCTCCCCGGGACTAGCGGTTGGGGCCTACAATGAGCAGTTCTTC.

The sample holds one count of this clone. The chain is built from TRBV19 and TRBJ1-2; D is uncertain. The CDR3 extends over 15 amino acids. Per the germline V gene, CDR1 is LNHDA and CDR2 is SQIVND (reference sequence). Trimming shortened V by 7 bases and J by 3 bases, and 18 bases separated the two germline ends. CDR3 nucleotide sequence: TGTGCCAGTACGTTGGGAGAAAGGTTGTACTATGGCTACACCTTC. Translation: CASTLGERLYYGYTF.

As regards this clone: This CDR3 is also generated by other DNA sequences in the sample. J is TRBJ1-2 and V is TRBV18; D is unclear. V lost 3 bases and J lost 6, with 11 bases in between. The CDR3 has 13 amino acids. Germline V CDR1 and CDR2: KGHSH, LQKENI. DNA for the CDR3: TGTGCCAGCTCACCGGGAGAAGGACATGGCTACACCTTC. Translated: CASSPGEGHGYTF.

The chain combines TRBV28 with TRBJ1-5; a possible D gene is TRBD1 (5 bases). Germline V gene lookup returns CDR1 MDHEN and CDR2 SYDVKM. V was cut by 8 bases and J by 9 bases, with 17 bases left in between. The CDR3 extends over 13 amino acids. CDR3 in amino acids: CASLRSGQAPQHF. CDR3 DNA sequence: TGTGCCAGCCTAAGGTCAGGGCAAGCGCCCCAGCATTTT.

Notes on this clone: The same CDR3 can be traced to other DNA sequences in this sample. V usage is TRBV7-2 and J usage is TRBJ2-3; D is unclear. In germline, CDR1 is SGHTA, CDR2 FQGNSA. V gave up 2 bases and J gave up 3 bases, with 6 bases separating them. This CDR3 region has 13 residues. This chain's CDR3 is CASSLPGTDTQYF. CDR3 nucleotide sequence: TGTGCCAGCAGCTTACCCGGTACAGATACGCAGTATTTT.

This chain connects TRBV13 to TRBJ2-1, with 12 bases fitting TRBD2. Per the germline V gene, CDR1 is PRHDT and CDR2 is FYEKMQ (reference sequence). This CDR3 comprises 20 residues. Trimming removed 4 bases from V and 7 bases from J; junction bases left unmatched: 20. CDR3 in DNA: TGTGCCAGCAGCTCGCGGACAGGGCTAGCGGGAGGGCCCTCAGGAAATGAGCAGTTCTTC. Translating it yields CASSSRTGLAGGPSGNEQFF.

This clone was observed a few times. The CDR3 here is CASSVGPGGEAFF. Here the CDR3 DNA reads TGTGCCAGCAGCGTAGGCCCGGGAGGTGAAGCTTTCTTT. The rearrangement joins TRBV9 to TRBJ1-1, with D unclear. CDR3 length: 13 residues. Germline values: CDR1 SGDLS, CDR2 YYNGEE. V lost 0 bases to trimming and J lost 7 bases, with 10 bases between them.

The chain uses TRBV5-1 and TRBJ2-2; TRBD2 agrees at 8 bases. V shed 2 bases and J 7 bases; nucleotides not matched to a gene: 1. This CDR3 spans 13 amino acids. From germline, CDR1 is SGHRS and CDR2 YFSETQ. The CDR3 region is CASSFGTSGELFF. The CDR3 DNA sequence: TGCGCCAGCAGCTTCGGGACTAGCGGGGAGCTGTTTTTT.

The chain uses TRBV4-3 and TRBJ2-5; 11 bases are a match to TRBD2. This CDR3 is built from 14 residues. Germline trimming cut 2 bases from V and 4 bases from J; bases unmatched to any gene: 0. Germline loops: CDR1 LGHNA, CDR2 YSLEER. Here the CDR3 DNA reads TGCGCCAGCAGCCAAACTAGCGGGGGAGAGACCCAGTACTTC. Its protein is CASSQTSGGETQYF.

V gene TRBV9 combines with J gene TRBJ2-5, with 10 bases lining up with TRBD1. The V and J ends lost 3 bases and 5 bases, in that order; junction bases with no gene match: 7. Germline V gene lookup returns CDR1 SGDLS and CDR2 YYNGEE. The CDR3 length is 15 residues. For the CDR3, the DNA is TGTGCCAGCAGCGGACAGGGGGCGCGAGGGGAGACCCAGTACTTC. Protein: CASSGQGARGETQYF.

This sequence joins TRBV28 and TRBJ2-2, with TRBD2 matching over 9 bases. The V and J ends lost 7 bases and 3 bases, in that order; junction bases with no gene match: 9. This CDR3 has 16 amino acids. Germline V lookup: CDR1 MDHEN, CDR2 SYDVKM. The chain's CDR3 is CASIPRGRADTGELFF. DNA of the CDR3: TGTGCCAGCATTCCGCGCGGGAGGGCCGACACCGGGGAGCTGTTTTTT.

The chain combines TRBV10-3 with TRBJ2-4; no reliable D call. The CDR3 runs to 13 residues. Germline assignment: CDR1 ENHRY and CDR2 SYGVKD. Trimming left V 6 bases short and J 2 bases short, with 8 bases between. CDR3 residues: CAIRQDTKNIQYF. The CDR3 DNA reads as TGTGCCATCAGACAAGATACCAAAAACATTCAGTACTTC.